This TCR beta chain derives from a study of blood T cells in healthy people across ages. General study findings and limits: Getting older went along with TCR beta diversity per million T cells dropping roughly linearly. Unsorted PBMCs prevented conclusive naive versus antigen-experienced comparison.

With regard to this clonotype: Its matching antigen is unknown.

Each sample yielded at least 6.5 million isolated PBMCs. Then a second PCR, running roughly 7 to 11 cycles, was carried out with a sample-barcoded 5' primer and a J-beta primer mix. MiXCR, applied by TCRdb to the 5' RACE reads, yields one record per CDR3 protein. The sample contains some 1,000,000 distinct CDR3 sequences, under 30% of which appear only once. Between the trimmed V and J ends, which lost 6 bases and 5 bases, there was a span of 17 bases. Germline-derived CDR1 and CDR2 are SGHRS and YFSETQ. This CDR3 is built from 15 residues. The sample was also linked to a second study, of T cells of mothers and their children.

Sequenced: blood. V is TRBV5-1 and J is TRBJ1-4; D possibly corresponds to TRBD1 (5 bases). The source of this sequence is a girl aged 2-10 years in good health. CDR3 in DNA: TGCGCCAGCATCCCGGGGCCGGAGGAGAATGAAAAACTGTTTTTT. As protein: CASIPGPEENEKLFF.